The 22 T cell receptor beta chains presented below share a single source sample, sequenced in a study of cytomegalovirus exposure and HLA in healthy donors. The PCR was carried out with 60 Vbeta primers and 13 Jbeta primers. Some clones are missing from TCRdb's copy, which holds only in-frame ones; the method was immunoSEQ multiplex PCR. The sample lists 85,000 to 130,000 clones, almost 80% occurring once. The sequenced sample consisted of PBMCs. Receptors were obtained from a man in his 60s in good health and CMV-seropositive.

The chain uses TRBV10-3 and TRBJ2-7, with D perhaps TRBD1 (6 bases). Germline loops: CDR1 ENHRY, CDR2 SYGVKD. The CDR3 extends over 14 amino acids. Trimming stripped 5 bases from V and 2 bases from J, with 13 bases between. CDR3 residues: CAISTPGHPYEQYF. The CDR3 DNA reads TGTGCCATCAGTACACCGGGACACCCCTACGAGCAGTACTTC.

The genes are TRBV29-1 and TRBJ1-2; D not resolved. V was clipped by 4 bases and J by 8 bases, with 5 bases between them. The CDR3 runs 9 residues. Germline V gene data show CDR1 as SQVTM and CDR2 as ANQGSEA. CDR3 DNA: TGCAGCGTTGGAGGCGGCTACACCTTC. Translated, it gives CSVGGGYTF.

This clone has just one count. The chain uses TRBV7-8 and TRBJ1-1; tentatively, D is TRBD1 (6 bases). CDR1 and CDR2 from the germline V gene are SGHVS and FQNEAQ. The CDR3 has 16 residues. Trimming left V 0 bases short and J 4 bases short, with 15 bases between. CDR3 nucleotides: TGTGCCAGCAGCTTAGCGCTCAGGGGTTCCGGCACTGAAGCTTTCTTT. This sequence encodes CASSLALRGSGTEAFF.

The rearrangement uses TRBV15 and TRBJ1-6, with TRBD1 identical over 9 bases. Trimming at V came to 4 bases and at J to 7 bases, leaving 8 bases not matched to a gene. The CDR3 consists of 16 residues. Germline values: CDR1 LNHNV, CDR2 YYDKDF (reference sequence). The CDR3 DNA is TGTGCCACCAGCAAGCGGACAGGGGTTAGGAATTCACCCCTCCACTTT. This translates into CATSKRTGVRNSPLHF.

The chain recombines TRBV5-1 with TRBJ2-7, with 8 bases fitting TRBD1. The J segment lost 2 bases and the V segment lost 4 bases, leaving 5 bases of the junction unmatched. Germline loops: CDR1 SGHRS, CDR2 YFSETQ. The CDR3 sequence is 14 residues long. CDR3 nucleotide sequence: TGCGCCAGCAGCCCGACGGGACAGGCCTACGAGCAGTACTTC. It specifies CASSPTGQAYEQYF. Combining the CDR3 with reference TRBV5-1 and TRBJ2-7 gives the whole variable domain KAGVTQTPRYLIKTRGQQVTLSCSPISGHRSVSWYQQTPGQGLQFLFEYFSETQRNKGNFPGRFSGRQFSNSRSEMNVSTLELGDSALYLCASSPTGQAYEQYFGPGTRLTVT.

The rearrangement links TRBV5-4 to TRBJ1-6; D call uncertain. The CDR3 totals 14 residues. Trimming removed 2 bases from V and 8 bases from J, with 11 bases in between. Germline V gives CDR1 SGHNT, CDR2 YYREEE (reference sequence). CDR3 loop: CASSFGDGDSPLHF. In DNA, the CDR3 is TGTGCCAGCAGCTTTGGAGACGGCGATTCACCCCTCCACTTT.

This clone was seen a single time. One end of the junction is discordant with germline, which a read error may explain. The chain combines TRBV11-2 with TRBJ2-7, with 12 nucleotides matching TRBD2. The CDR3 runs to 13 residues. Per germline, CDR1 SGHAT and CDR2 FQNNGV. CDR3 nucleotides: TGTGCCAGCAGCTTAGATCTAGCGGGGGGGATAAGCTTC. Translated: CASSLDLAGGISF.

The chain carries TRBV6-1 and TRBJ2-1; 9 nucleotides agree with TRBD2. The germline gives CDR1 MNHNS, CDR2 SASEGT. The CDR3 is 15 residues long. J gave up 9 bases and V 2 bases, and 8 bases lay outside the gene matches. Here the CDR3 reads CASSERAGGPIEQFF. The CDR3, as DNA: TGTGCCAGCAGTGAACGCGCGGGGGGGCCGATTGAGCAGTTCTTC.

The V gene is TRBV7-2, the J gene TRBJ2-1, with D possibly matching TRBD2 (6 bases). V was cut by 1 base and J by 8 bases, with 15 bases left in between. CDR1 and CDR2 from the germline V gene are SGHTA and FQGNSA. The length of the CDR3 is 15 residues. The CDR3 spells CASSLVSASEDEQFF. CDR3 nucleotide sequence: TGTGCCAGCAGCTTAGTATCAGCTAGCGAAGATGAGCAGTTCTTC.

V is TRBV9 and J is TRBJ2-2, with 7 bases identical to TRBD1. The CDR3 is 15 residues long. V was pared by 4 bases and J by 6 bases, with 9 bases of the junction left unmatched. Germline-derived CDR1 and CDR2 are SGDLS and YYNGEE. CDR3 nucleotides: TGTGCCAGCAGCCCCCTCCGACAGGGCCCCGGGGAGCTGTTTTTT. This translates into CASSPLRQGPGELFF.

This chain connects TRBV7-2 to TRBJ1-2; no definite D call. Germline values: CDR1 SGHTA, CDR2 FQGNSA. V was clipped by 3 bases and J by 7 bases, with 6 bases between them. The CDR3 runs 11 residues. The CDR3 DNA reads as TGTGCCAGCAGCTTCGCAGGTGGCTACACCTTC. Its protein product is CASSFAGGYTF.

This chain connects TRBV6-1 to TRBJ1-3; a possible D gene is TRBD1 (5 bases). Germline-derived CDR1 and CDR2 are MNHNS and SASEGT. V gave up 5 bases and J gave up 4 bases, with 12 bases separating them. This CDR3 is 14 amino acids long. The CDR3 sequence is CASSPGRAGNTIYF. The DNA for the CDR3 is TGTGCCAGCAGTCCGGGCAGGGCAGGAAACACCATATATTTT.

The table lists this clone with a count of one. The V gene is TRBV15, the J gene TRBJ1-5, with D perhaps matching TRBD1 (5 bases). Germline V gives CDR1 LNHNV, CDR2 YYDKDF (reference sequence). V was shortened by 0 bases and J by 2 bases, with 14 bases between the two germline ends. The CDR3 extends over 17 amino acids. CDR3 nucleotides: TGTGCCACCAGCAGAGATGGTTGGGGCGGAGGCAATCAGCCCCAGCATTTT. Its protein product is CATSRDGWGGGNQPQHF.

J is TRBJ1-4 and V is TRBV9, with TRBD1 as a possible D gene (6 bases). CDR1 is SGDLS and CDR2 is YYNGEE in the germline V gene. V gave up 0 bases and J gave up 5 bases, with 11 bases separating them. CDR3 length equals 15 residues. As DNA, the CDR3 is TGTGCCAGCAGCGTAGGAAACAGGGCAAATGAAAAACTGTTTTTT. It encodes CASSVGNRANEKLFF.

CDR3 DNA: TGTGCCATCAGTCTAGGCGGGAGCTCCTACGAGCAGTACTTC. This codes for CAISLGGSSYEQYF. The chain couples TRBV10-3 to TRBJ2-7; 7 bases map to TRBD2. There are 14 residues in the CDR3. Germline V lookup: CDR1 ENHRY, CDR2 SYGVKD. With 5 bases clipped from V and 0 bases from J, the junction kept 4 bases outside the gene matches.

The chain recombines TRBV18 with TRBJ1-2, with D possibly matching TRBD1 (5 bases). This CDR3 contains 14 residues. From germline, CDR1 is KGHSH and CDR2 LQKENI. Trimming removed 3 bases at V and 8 bases at J, with 16 bases between. The DNA for the CDR3 is TGTGCCAGCTCACCGAAAGGGGCGCTTCGGGGCTACACCTTC. It encodes CASSPKGALRGYTF.

The gene calls are TRBV11-2 and TRBJ1-5; tentative D call: TRBD1 (6 bases). The CDR3 runs 14 residues. CDR1 is SGHAT, CDR2 FQNNGV, per germline. Trimming cost V 4 bases and J 1 base, with 8 bases left between them. In DNA, the CDR3 is TGTGCCAGCAGCTCACAGGGAAGCAATCAGCCCCAGCATTTT. This gives the protein CASSSQGSNQPQHF.

The V and J genes are TRBV6-5 and TRBJ2-7; 9 nucleotides align to TRBD1. This CDR3 spans 14 amino acids. The junction had 9 bases not matched to a gene; V was cut back by 4 bases and J by 8 bases. Germline CDR1 MNHEY, CDR2 SVGAGI. The chain's CDR3 is CASSLDTGGAKQYF. DNA of the CDR3: TGTGCCAGCAGTTTAGATACAGGGGGCGCGAAGCAGTACTTC.

The V gene is TRBV5-6, the J gene TRBJ1-2, with TRBD1 identical over 12 bases. The germline V gene encodes CDR1 SGHDT and CDR2 YYEEEE. The length of the CDR3 is 14 residues. V lost 5 bases and J lost 8; bases outside the gene matches: 7. CDR3 in DNA: TGTGCCAGCAGTCCGGGACAGGGGGCGAGGGGCTACACCTTC. It encodes CASSPGQGARGYTF.

This chain uses TRBV5-8 with TRBJ1-5; D unresolved. V shed 2 bases and J shed 6 bases, with 3 bases lying between them. The CDR3 spans 11 residues. Per the germline V gene, CDR1 is SGHTS and CDR2 is YDEGEE. The CDR3 coding sequence is TGTGCCAGCAGCTTCTCTCAGCCCCAGCATTTT. This translates into CASSFSQPQHF.

The chain carries TRBV2 and TRBJ2-5; 11 bases fit TRBD2. V lost 10 bases and J lost 0; bases outside the gene matches: 7. This CDR3 region has 15 residues. Germline assignment: CDR1 SNHLY and CDR2 FYNNEI. Here the CDR3 DNA reads TGTGCCACCTTGATAGCGGGGGGGTACCAAGAGACCCAGTACTTC. Translation: CATLIAGGYQETQYF. The full variable domain, in which reference TRBV2 and TRBJ2-5 provide the parts outside the CDR3, is EPEVTQTPSHQVTQMGQEVILRCVPISNHLYFYWYRQILGQKVEFLVSFYNNEISEKSEIFDDQFSVERPDGSNFTLKIRSTKLEDSAMYFCATLIAGGYQETQYFGPGTRLLVL.

This clone appeared a few times. The V gene is TRBV2, the J gene TRBJ2-1, with D tentatively TRBD2 (6 bases). Germline V CDR1 and CDR2: SNHLY, FYNNEI. CDR3 length equals 11 residues. Between the trimmed V and J ends, which lost 6 bases and 15 bases, there was a span of 15 bases. The CDR3 DNA reads TGTGCCAGCAGGACGGACTATTCCTTGTTCTTC. It encodes CASRTDYSLFF.